This T cell receptor (beta chain) came from a study of cytomegalovirus exposure and HLA in healthy donors. Study-wide results and limits: Later analysis suggested links between common viral pathogens and several top significant clusters. In a later analysis, donors in an Asian-associated ancestry cluster reportedly had fewer N-insertions in productive TCRs than the cohort mean. Most CMV-associated TCR beta chains appeared HLA-restricted in a later analysis. Productive rates of about 87% or about 30% were seen for most TCR beta V segments in an earlier analysis.

PCR involved 60 Vbeta and 13 Jbeta primers. TCRdb keeps only in-frame clones here, not all; method: immunoSEQ multiplex PCR. The sample has about 180,000 clones; 76% are singletons. The CDR3 is made up of 14 amino acids. V lost 5 bases and J 10 bases, leaving 17 bases between the germline ends. Germline V gives CDR1 MNHEY, CDR2 SMNVEV (reference sequence). Worth noting for this clone: The target antigen is unknown.

The chain couples TRBV27 to TRBJ1-4; D uncertain. The sequenced sample consisted of PBMCs. This clonotype was sampled from a man younger than 30 in good health and CMV-seronegative. CDR3: CASSGRQNTPKLFF. The CDR3, as DNA: TGTGCCAGCAGTGGGCGTCAGAACACCCCAAAACTGTTTTTT.